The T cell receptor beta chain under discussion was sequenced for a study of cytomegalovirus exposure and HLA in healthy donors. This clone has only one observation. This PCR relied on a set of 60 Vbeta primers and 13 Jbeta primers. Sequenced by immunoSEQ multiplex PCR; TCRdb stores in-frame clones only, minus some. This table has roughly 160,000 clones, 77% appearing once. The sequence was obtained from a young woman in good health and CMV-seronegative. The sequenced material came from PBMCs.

In DNA, the CDR3 is TGTGCCAGCAGTTTGCCCCTTGGGGGGGCGGGGCCCTCCTACGAGCAGTACTTC. Its translation: CASSLPLGGAGPSYEQYF. This rearrangement joins TRBV28 to TRBJ2-7; D may be TRBD2 (7 bases). V lost 3 bases and J 0 bases, leaving 21 bases between the germline ends. Per the germline V gene, CDR1 is MDHEN and CDR2 is SYDVKM. The CDR3 runs 18 residues.